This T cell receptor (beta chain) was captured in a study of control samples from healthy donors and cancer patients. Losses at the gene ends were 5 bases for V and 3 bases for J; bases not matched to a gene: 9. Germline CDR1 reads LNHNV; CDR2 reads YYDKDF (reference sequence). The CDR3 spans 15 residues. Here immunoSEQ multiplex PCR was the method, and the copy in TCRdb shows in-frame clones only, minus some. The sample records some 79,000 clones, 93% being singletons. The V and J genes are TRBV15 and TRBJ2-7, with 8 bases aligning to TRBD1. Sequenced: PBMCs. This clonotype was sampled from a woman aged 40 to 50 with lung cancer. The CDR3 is CATSSWGTGDYEQYF. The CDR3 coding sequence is TGTGCCACCAGCTCATGGGGGACAGGCGACTACGAGCAGTACTTC.